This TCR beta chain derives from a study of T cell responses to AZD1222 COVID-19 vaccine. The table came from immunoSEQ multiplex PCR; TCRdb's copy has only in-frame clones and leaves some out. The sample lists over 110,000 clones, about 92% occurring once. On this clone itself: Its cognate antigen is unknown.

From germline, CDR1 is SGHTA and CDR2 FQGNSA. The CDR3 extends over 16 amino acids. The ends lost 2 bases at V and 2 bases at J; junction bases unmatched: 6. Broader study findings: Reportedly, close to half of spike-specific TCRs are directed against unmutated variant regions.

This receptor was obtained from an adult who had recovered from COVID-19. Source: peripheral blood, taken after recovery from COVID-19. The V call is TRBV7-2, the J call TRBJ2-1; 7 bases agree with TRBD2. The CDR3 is CASSLTAGVTYNEQFF. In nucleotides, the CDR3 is TGTGCCAGCAGCTTAACGGCGGGAGTAACCTACAATGAGCAGTTCTTC.